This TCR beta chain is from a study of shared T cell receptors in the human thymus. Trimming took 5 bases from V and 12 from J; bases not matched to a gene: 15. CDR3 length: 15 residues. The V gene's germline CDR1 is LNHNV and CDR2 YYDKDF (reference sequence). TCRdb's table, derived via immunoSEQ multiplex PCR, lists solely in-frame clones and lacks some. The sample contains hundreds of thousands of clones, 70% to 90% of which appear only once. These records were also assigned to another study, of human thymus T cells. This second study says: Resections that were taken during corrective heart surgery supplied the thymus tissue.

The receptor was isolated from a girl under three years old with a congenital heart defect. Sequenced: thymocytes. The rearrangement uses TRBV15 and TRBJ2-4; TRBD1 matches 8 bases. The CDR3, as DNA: TGTGCCACCAGCTTAATAACCGGGACAGGATGTTATCAGTACTTC. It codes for CATSLITGTGCYQYF.